The 16 T cell receptor beta chains reported below all come from one sample, sequenced in a study of T-cell memory formation after mild COVID-19 (dated by TCRdb to 2020 to 2023). The method behind the library was 5' RACE. Sequencer: Illumina NovaSeq 6000. TCRdb redid the processing of the public reads, applying fastp at Q25 and MiXCR, and retained in-frame beta chains. Each CDR3 protein gets just one entry, which takes the most common genes and DNA from the rows behind it. The sample has roughly 600,000 distinct CDR3 sequences on record, under 20% of them singletons. Clones ranked in the top ten supply approximately 12% of the sample. Input material: PBMCs or a T cell subset sorted from them (not recorded which). The source of these receptors is an adult woman who had mild COVID-19 (a few samples of this study predate the infection). The sample titles of this study are shuffled in the database, so cell type and time point are left out; the donor was told from shared clones.

This clonotype was counted between two and nine times. This sequence joins TRBV10-3 and TRBJ2-7, with 8 bases matching TRBD2. The junction had 18 bases not matched to a gene; V was cut back by 2 bases and J by 6 bases. This CDR3 has 18 amino acids. CDR1 ENHRY and CDR2 SYGVKD come from the germline V gene. The CDR3: CAISENVFREGRGGEQYF. CDR3 coding DNA: TGTGCCATCAGTGAGAATGTATTTCGGGAGGGCCGGGGAGGCGAGCAGTACTTC.

The chain employs TRBV3-1 and TRBJ2-2; the D is unclear. V was clipped by 4 bases and J by 5 bases, with 14 bases between them. The CDR3 has 15 residues. Germline V CDR1 and CDR2: LGHDT, YNNKEL (reference sequence). The CDR3 here is CASSPSGVATGELFF. The CDR3 DNA reads as TGTGCCAGCAGCCCTTCTGGAGTAGCTACCGGGGAGCTGTTTTTT.

This clonotype was counted between two and nine times. The chain links TRBV4-1 to TRBJ2-5; D may correspond to TRBD1 or TRBD2 (5 bases each). Germline V gene lookup returns CDR1 MGHRA and CDR2 YSYEKL. The CDR3 sequence is 13 residues long. V was clipped by 3 bases and J by 5 bases, with 10 bases between them. CDR3 sequence: CASSQDWGETQYF. DNA for the CDR3: TGCGCCAGCAGCCAGGACTGGGGGGAGACCCAGTACTTC.

The chain is built from TRBV24-1 and TRBJ2-1, with 8 bases fitting TRBD1. The CDR3 extends over 14 amino acids. Per germline, CDR1 KGHDR and CDR2 SFDVKD. Trimming at V came to 5 bases and at J to 7 bases, leaving 6 bases not matched to a gene. The CDR3 region is CATSAYYRGNEQFF. CDR3 nucleotides: TGTGCCACCAGTGCCTACTACAGGGGGAATGAGCAGTTCTTC.

The chain uses TRBV24-1 and TRBJ2-7; D possibly corresponds to TRBD2 (5 bases). The germline CDR1 and CDR2 sequences are KGHDR and SFDVKD. The CDR3 length is 13 residues. The germline V and J ends were trimmed by 6 bases and 2 bases, with 10 bases remaining between them. CDR3 in DNA: TGTGCCACCAGTTCTCCGGGGACCTACGAGCAGTACTTC. As protein: CATSSPGTYEQYF.

This clonotype was recorded at least ten times. The chain has TRBV7-9 and TRBJ2-5; 12 nucleotides align to TRBD1. The CDR3 runs to 15 residues. V was clipped by 3 bases and J by 9 bases; unmatched bases: 8. Germline V CDR1 and CDR2: SEHNR, FQNEAQ (reference sequence). For the CDR3, the DNA is TGTGCCAGCAGCTTGGGACAGGGGGCTAGGGAGGCCCAGTACTTC. As protein: CASSLGQGAREAQYF.

The chain is built from TRBV5-4 and TRBJ2-1; 13 bases agree with TRBD2. The V gene end was trimmed by 0 bases and the J gene end by 5 bases; junction bases not matched to a gene: 2. Germline CDR1 reads SGHNT; CDR2 reads YYREEE (reference sequence). The CDR3 loop spans 16 amino acids. CDR3 nucleotides: TGTGCCAGCAGCTTGGGAGGACTAGCGGGAGACAATGAGCAGTTCTTC. Translated, it gives CASSLGGLAGDNEQFF.

V is TRBV5-1 and J is TRBJ2-7, with D tentatively TRBD2 (7 bases). CDR3 length: 17 amino acids. CDR1 is SGHRS and CDR2 is YFSETQ in the germline V gene. V lost 3 bases and J 2 bases, leaving 21 bases between the germline ends. The CDR3 region is CASSWGGRLAETYEQYF. CDR3 DNA sequence: TGCGCCAGCAGCTGGGGGGGCAGGTTGGCGGAGACCTACGAGCAGTACTTC.

The V gene is TRBV24-1, the J gene TRBJ1-2; D ambiguous. CDR3 length: 12 residues. The ends were cut back, 3 bases at V and 3 bases at J, with 4 bases in the middle. Germline loops: CDR1 KGHDR, CDR2 SFDVKD. CDR3 DNA: TGTGCCACCAGTGATGAGGACTATGGCTACACCTTC. As protein: CATSDEDYGYTF.

This clonotype was counted only a few times. The chain links TRBV7-8 to TRBJ2-1; 11 positions agree with TRBD2. The CDR3 consists of 15 residues. CDR1 is SGHVS and CDR2 is FQNEAQ in the germline V gene. The J segment lost 7 bases and the V segment lost 4 bases, leaving 6 bases of the junction unmatched. CDR3 residues: CASSSSGRSRNEQFF. The CDR3 nucleotides read TGTGCCAGCAGCTCTAGCGGGAGGTCCAGGAATGAGCAGTTCTTC.

This clonotype has a handful of counts. This chain connects TRBV7-3 to TRBJ2-3; D is unclear. Trimming removed 1 base at V and 6 bases at J, with 14 bases between. Germline V gene sequence: CDR1 SGHTA, CDR2 FQGTGA. The CDR3 has 15 residues. Here the CDR3 reads CASSLRENLGDTQYF. CDR3 nucleotide sequence: TGTGCCAGCAGCTTAAGAGAGAATTTAGGGGATACGCAGTATTTT.

The V call is TRBV5-1, the J call TRBJ1-6; D unresolved. V lost 0 bases to trimming and J lost 8 bases, with 6 bases between them. Germline-derived CDR1 and CDR2 are SGHRS and YFSETQ. There are 13 residues in the CDR3. As DNA, the CDR3 is TGCGCCAGCAGCTTGGTAAACGATTCACCCCTCCACTTT. Its translation: CASSLVNDSPLHF.

CDR3: CASSLNVRNTEAFF. The CDR3 nucleotides read TGTGCCAGCAGTTTAAACGTCAGGAACACTGAAGCTTTCTTT. The chain uses TRBV12-3 or TRBV12-4 and TRBJ1-1; D unclear. V lost 2 bases, J lost 1 base, and 8 bases lay in between. CDR3 length equals 14 residues.

The genes are TRBV7-6 and TRBJ2-7; weak D call: TRBD2 (7 bases). The V and J ends lost 1 base and 3 bases respectively, with 13 bases between them. The CDR3 extends over 15 amino acids. Germline V gene lookup returns CDR1 SGHVS and CDR2 FNYEAQ. CDR3 coding DNA: TGTGCCAGCAGCTTAGATCGGGGGGCACACTACGAGCAGTACTTC. Translating gives CASSLDRGAHYEQYF.

V is TRBV5-1 and J is TRBJ2-5, with no clear D. The germline V gene has CDR1 SGHRS and CDR2 YFSETQ. The germline V and J ends were trimmed by 3 bases and 2 bases, with 14 bases remaining between them. The CDR3 is made up of 15 amino acids. This chain's CDR3 is CASSSMDQSQETQYF. CDR3 coding DNA: TGCGCCAGCAGCTCCATGGACCAGTCGCAAGAGACCCAGTACTTC.

A few counts support this clonotype. The J gene is TRBJ2-7, the V gene TRBV2; D is unclear. Trimming removed 2 bases from V and 3 bases from J, with 8 bases in between. CDR1 and CDR2 from the germline V gene are SNHLY and FYNNEI. CDR3 length equals 13 residues. CDR3 sequence reads: CASSEYPIYEQYF. CDR3 sequence (DNA): TGTGCCAGCAGTGAATATCCGATCTACGAGCAGTACTTC.